The 26 T cell receptor beta chains listed next were all sequenced from one sample in a study of cytomegalovirus exposure and HLA in healthy donors. Libraries were prepared by immunoSEQ multiplex PCR; TCRdb keeps only in-frame clonotypes and omits some of them. The data show 65,000 to 85,000 clones, 85% to 95% seen once. Sequences were obtained from PBMCs. These receptor sequences come from a woman under 30 in good health and CMV-seronegative.

The chain combines TRBV25-1 with TRBJ2-1; a possible D gene is TRBD2 (5 bases). V was clipped by 4 bases and J by 13 bases, with 14 bases between them. Germline V lookup: CDR1 MGHDK, CDR2 SYGVNS. The CDR3 extends over 12 amino acids. CDR3 loop: CASSVIGLTQFF. The CDR3 DNA sequence: TGTGCCAGCAGTGTGATTGGACTCACACAGTTCTTC.

The chain combines TRBV9 with TRBJ1-5; D is undetermined. CDR3 size: 15 residues. V was clipped by 2 bases and J by 7 bases, with 16 bases between them. Germline loops: CDR1 SGDLS, CDR2 YYNGEE. The CDR3 loop reads CASSVTGGIEQPQHF. The CDR3 nucleotides are TGTGCCAGCAGCGTGACGGGAGGAATAGAGCAGCCCCAGCATTTT. Supplemented by reference TRBV9 and TRBJ1-5, the full variable domain reads DSGVTQTPKHLITATGQRVTLRCSPRSGDLSVYWYQQSLDQGLQFLIQYYNGEERAKGNILERFSAQQFPDLHSELNLSSLELGDSALYFCASSVTGGIEQPQHFGDGTRLSIL.

V and J are TRBV6-5 and TRBJ2-2; TRBD2 might be the D (6 bases). CDR3 size: 13 residues. CDR1 MNHEY and CDR2 SVGAGI come from the germline V gene. The V end lost 6 bases, the J end lost 5 bases, and 10 bases lay between the germline ends. The CDR3: CASRYSGTGELFF. For the CDR3, the DNA is TGTGCCAGCAGGTATAGCGGAACCGGGGAGCTGTTTTTT.

V usage is TRBV11-2 and J usage is TRBJ2-4; D call uncertain. Germline V gives CDR1 SGHAT, CDR2 FQNNGV. This CDR3 has 16 residues. Trimming shortened V by 4 bases and J by 1 base, and 14 bases separated the two germline ends. CDR3 bases: TGTGCCAGCAGCTCCGCACGAGGCGCCGCCAAAAACATTCAGTACTTC. It specifies CASSSARGAAKNIQYF.

The J gene is TRBJ2-5, the V gene TRBV7-8, with 12 bases fitting TRBD2. V lost 4 bases to trimming and J lost 4 bases; unmatched junction nucleotides: 13. This CDR3 has 18 amino acids. The V gene's germline CDR1 is SGHVS and CDR2 FQNEAQ. Here the CDR3 reads CASSSISASGGVRETQYF. CDR3 bases: TGTGCCAGCAGCTCTATATCGGCTAGCGGGGGGGTTCGAGAGACCCAGTACTTC.

This rearrangement joins TRBV7-8 to TRBJ2-7, with 8 bases aligning to TRBD2. The junction had 4 bases not matched to a gene; V was cut back by 4 bases and J by 2 bases. The CDR3 consists of 14 residues. Per the germline V gene, CDR1 is SGHVS and CDR2 is FQNEAQ. This CDR3 is CASSSGTRPYEQYF. The CDR3 DNA reads TGTGCCAGCAGCTCCGGGACTAGGCCCTACGAGCAGTACTTC. Based on the CDR3 plus reference TRBV7-8 and TRBJ2-7, the full variable domain is GAGVSQSPRYKVAKRGQDVALRCDPISGHVSLFWYQQALGQGPEFLTYFQNEAQLDKSGLPSDRFFAERPEGSVSTLKIQRTQQEDSAVYLCASSSGTRPYEQYFGPGTRLTVT.

The gene calls are TRBV18 and TRBJ1-3; a weak D match, TRBD1 (5 bases). The CDR3 sequence is 15 residues long. Between the trimmed V and J ends, which lost 7 bases and 0 bases, there was a span of 13 bases. The germline V gene has CDR1 KGHSH and CDR2 LQKENI. The CDR3 sequence is CASWRGRDSGNTIYF. The CDR3 DNA is TGTGCCAGCTGGAGGGGCCGGGACTCTGGAAACACCATATATTTT.

Comment on this clone: This specimen includes other DNA sequences encoding the same CDR3. This sequence joins TRBV29-1 and TRBJ1-2; TRBD1 matches 7 bases. The CDR3 runs to 12 residues. J was trimmed by 4 bases and V by 5 bases; bases with no gene match: 4. In germline, CDR1 is SQVTM, CDR2 ANQGSEA. CDR3 protein: CSVSGTAYGYTF. For the CDR3, the DNA is TGCAGCGTTTCGGGGACAGCCTATGGCTACACCTTC.

V usage is TRBV7-8 and J usage is TRBJ1-1; no clear D gene. Trimming removed 5 bases at V and 1 base at J, with 11 bases between. There are 14 residues in the CDR3. CDR1 SGHVS and CDR2 FQNEAQ come from the germline V gene. CDR3 coding DNA: TGTGCCAGCAGCCGCGGAGGGCAGAACACTGAAGCTTTCTTT. Amino acid sequence: CASSRGGQNTEAFF.

This clone was recorded once. Sequence at one end of the junction differs from germline and may be a read error. V is TRBV5-5 and J is TRBJ2-3; 12 bases align to TRBD1. Per the germline V gene, CDR1 is SGHKS and CDR2 is YYEKEE (reference sequence). The CDR3 contains 16 residues. The CDR3 region is CASSLQGQGAIRSKDF. CDR3 nucleotide sequence: TGTGCCAGCAGCTTGCAGGGACAGGGGGCCATTAGAAGCAAGGATTTT.

The chain recombines TRBV10-2 with TRBJ1-1; D may be TRBD1 (6 bases). Germline V lookup: CDR1 WSHSY, CDR2 SAAADI. V was clipped by 6 bases and J by 1 base, with 12 bases between them. The length of the CDR3 is 14 residues. For the CDR3, the DNA is TGCGCCAGCAGAGGGACACTTACGAACACTGAAGCTTTCTTT. Its protein is CASRGTLTNTEAFF.

The chain links TRBV19 to TRBJ1-1; no clear D gene. The CDR3 has 13 residues. Germline assignment: CDR1 LNHDA and CDR2 SQIVND (reference sequence). V lost 3 bases, J lost 2 bases, and 7 bases lay in between. CDR3 residues: CASSIADNTEAFF. CDR3 DNA sequence: TGTGCCAGTAGTATTGCAGATAACACTGAAGCTTTCTTT. The variable domain in full, completed from reference TRBV19 and TRBJ1-1, reads DGGITQSPKYLFRKEGQNVTLSCEQNLNHDAMYWYRQDPGQGLRLIYYSQIVNDFQKGDIAEGYSVSREKKESFPLTVTSAQKNPTAFYLCASSIADNTEAFFGQGTRLTVV.

As for this clone: The junction departs from the called germline gene at one end, perhaps through a read error. The chain carries TRBV20-1 and TRBJ2-1; D is possibly TRBD1 (6 bases). The germline V gene has CDR1 DFQATT and CDR2 SNEGSKA (reference sequence). The CDR3 is 11 amino acids. This chain's CDR3 is CRAGVNNEQFF. DNA for the CDR3: TGCCGTGCAGGGGTGAACAATGAGCAGTTCTTC.

The rearrangement uses TRBV4-3 and TRBJ1-1; D is perhaps TRBD1 (5 bases). Germline V CDR1 and CDR2: LGHNA, YSLEER. V gave up 7 bases and J gave up 8 bases, with 17 bases separating them. The CDR3 totals 13 residues. The CDR3 is CASNDGGLSEAFF. The CDR3 DNA sequence: TGCGCCAGCAACGATGGGGGGTTGTCCGAAGCTTTCTTT.

The chain joins TRBV7-9 to TRBJ2-1; 11 bases are a match to TRBD2. The CDR3 is 16 residues long. Germline V gives CDR1 SEHNR, CDR2 FQNEAQ (reference sequence). V was pared by 5 bases and J by 4 bases, with 7 bases of the junction left unmatched. The DNA of the CDR3 is TGTGCCAGCAGCCGGATAGCGGGAGGGTCGTACAATGAGCAGTTCTTC. Translated: CASSRIAGGSYNEQFF. The variable domain in full, completed from reference TRBV7-9 and TRBJ2-1, reads DTGVSQNPRHKITKRGQNVTFRCDPISEHNRLYWYRQTLGQGPEFLTYFQNEAQLEKSRLLSDRFSAERPKGSFSTLEIQRTEQGDSAMYLCASSRIAGGSYNEQFFGPGTRLTVL.

V is TRBV27 and J is TRBJ1-5; 8 bases fit TRBD1. Germline CDR1 MNHEY, CDR2 SMNVEV (reference sequence). The CDR3 runs 15 residues. Trimming took 2 bases from V and 4 from J; bases not matched to a gene: 4. The CDR3 bases are TGTGCCAGCAGTTTACGACAGGGGTTTAATCAGCCCCAGCATTTT. Translated, it gives CASSLRQGFNQPQHF.

J is TRBJ1-2 and V is TRBV7-9; the D gene is possibly TRBD1 (6 bases). V was trimmed by 2 bases and J by 4 bases, leaving 17 bases between them. The germline CDR1 and CDR2 sequences are SEHNR and FQNEAQ (reference sequence). The CDR3 totals 16 residues. The CDR3 sequence is CASSLQGPGTGYGYTF. Here the CDR3 DNA reads TGTGCCAGCAGCTTACAGGGGCCCGGGACCGGCTATGGCTACACCTTC.

The chain links TRBV7-6 to TRBJ1-1; D gene ambiguous. The germline CDR1 and CDR2 sequences are SGHVS and FNYEAQ. V lost 5 bases and J 11 bases, leaving 24 bases between the germline ends. This CDR3 is 15 amino acids long. The CDR3 loop is CASSPSSQKLTTAFF. The CDR3 nucleotides read TGTGCCAGCAGCCCTTCGAGCCAGAAATTGACAACGGCTTTCTTT.

The V and J genes are TRBV18 and TRBJ2-5; a weak D match, TRBD1 (5 bases). The CDR3 extends over 12 amino acids. The V and J ends lost 2 bases and 9 bases respectively, with 10 bases between them. In germline, CDR1 is KGHSH, CDR2 LQKENI. The DNA for the CDR3 is TGTGCCAGCTCACCAGGGGCCTCGGCCCAGTACTTC. The encoded protein is CASSPGASAQYF.

V and J are TRBV28 and TRBJ2-1; TRBD2 agrees at 13 bases. CDR1 is MDHEN and CDR2 is SYDVKM in the germline V gene. J lost 4 bases, V lost 7 bases, and 19 bases had no gene match. This CDR3 region has 20 residues. The CDR3 loop is CASIGGGGGTSGISYNEQFF. CDR3 coding DNA: TGTGCCAGCATTGGAGGAGGGGGGGGGACTAGCGGGATCTCGTACAATGAGCAGTTCTTC.

The chain employs TRBV5-5 and TRBJ2-5; 12 positions agree with TRBD2. Germline CDR1 SGHKS, CDR2 YYEKEE (reference sequence). With V trimmed by 0 bases and J by 2 bases, 2 bases remained unmatched. The CDR3 is made up of 16 amino acids. CDR3 loop: CASSLVGTSGQETQYF. For the CDR3, the DNA is TGTGCCAGCAGCTTGGTAGGGACTAGCGGGCAAGAGACCCAGTACTTC.

The chain couples TRBV6-1 to TRBJ1-4; D is unresolved. Trimming shortened V by 2 bases and J by 7 bases, and 5 bases separated the two germline ends. CDR3 length: 12 residues. Germline V gives CDR1 MNHNS, CDR2 SASEGT. CDR3 DNA sequence: TGTGCCAGCAGTGAATATAGTGAAAAACTGTTTTTT. Protein: CASSEYSEKLFF.

This chain connects TRBV6-1 to TRBJ2-3, with 16 bases identical to TRBD2. Germline assignment: CDR1 MNHNS and CDR2 SASEGT. With V trimmed by 6 bases and J by 4 bases, 1 base remained unmatched. This CDR3 spans 15 amino acids. The CDR3 sequence: CASRGLAGGPDTQYF. The CDR3 bases are TGTGCCAGCAGGGGACTAGCGGGAGGGCCAGATACGCAGTATTTT.

The rearrangement links TRBV4-1 to TRBJ2-1; tentatively, D is TRBD2 (6 bases). Germline-derived CDR1 and CDR2 are MGHRA and YSYEKL. The length of the CDR3 is 15 residues. V lost 11 bases and J 6 bases, leaving 23 bases between the germline ends. CDR3 residues: CAGALQAGISNEQFF. CDR3 sequence (DNA): TGCGCCGGGGCGTTGCAGGCGGGGATCTCCAATGAGCAGTTCTTC.

The rearrangement uses TRBV6-1 and TRBJ2-7, with a tentative D call TRBD1 (6 bases). The CDR3 covers 13 residues. The germline V gene encodes CDR1 MNHNS and CDR2 SASEGT. Trimming removed 6 bases at V and 2 bases at J, with 11 bases between. CDR3 coding DNA: TGTGCCAGCAGCGACAGGACTCCCTACGAGCAGTACTTC. The encoded protein is CASSDRTPYEQYF.

The genes are TRBV5-4 and TRBJ2-1, with a possible D match to TRBD2 (5 bases). CDR1 is SGHNT, CDR2 YYREEE, per germline (reference sequence). CDR3 length: 14 amino acids. Trimming removed 1 base from V and 5 bases from J, with 10 bases in between. CDR3 amino acids: CASSLSGIHNEQFF. CDR3 nucleotides: TGTGCCAGCAGCTTGAGCGGAATCCACAATGAGCAGTTCTTC.